This entry features one T cell receptor (beta chain) sequence. What it binds is unknown. This entry belongs to a study of OX40 agonist ivuxolimab in advanced cancers. Broader study findings: On average, CD8+ T cells showed a greater number of expanded clones than CD4+.

Assay used: immunoSEQ multiplex PCR; TCRdb lists only in-frame clones, some missing. The table records 40,000 to 55,000 clones, around 92% of them present only once. With 6 bases removed from V and 8 bases from J, the gap between germline ends came to 20 bases. In germline, CDR1 is MDHEN, CDR2 SYDVKM. The CDR3 has 15 amino acids. The chain combines TRBV28 with TRBJ2-1; maybe TRBD1 (6 bases). This clonotype originated in an adult with an advanced solid tumor such as melanoma, head and neck, liver or kidney cancer. The material sequenced was CD4+ or CD8+ T cells sorted from blood, taken in a trial of the OX40 agonist ivuxolimab. In DNA form, the CDR3 reads TGTGCCAGCAGGGTGACCGGGACAACCTGGGATGAGCAGTTCTTC. Amino acid sequence: CASRVTGTTWDEQFF.